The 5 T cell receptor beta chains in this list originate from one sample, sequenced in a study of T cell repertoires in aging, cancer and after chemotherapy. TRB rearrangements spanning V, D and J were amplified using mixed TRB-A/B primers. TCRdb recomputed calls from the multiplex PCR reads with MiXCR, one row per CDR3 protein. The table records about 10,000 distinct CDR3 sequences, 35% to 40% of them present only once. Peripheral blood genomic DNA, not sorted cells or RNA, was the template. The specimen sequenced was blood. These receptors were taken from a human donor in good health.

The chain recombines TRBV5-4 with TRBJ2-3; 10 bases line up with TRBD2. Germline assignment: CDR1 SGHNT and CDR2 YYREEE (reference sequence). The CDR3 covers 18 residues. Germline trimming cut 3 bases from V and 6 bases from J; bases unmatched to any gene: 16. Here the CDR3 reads CASSSGGWYSGRSDTQYF. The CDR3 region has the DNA TGTGCCAGCAGCTCCGGCGGATGGTATAGCGGGAGGTCCGATACGCAGTATTTT.

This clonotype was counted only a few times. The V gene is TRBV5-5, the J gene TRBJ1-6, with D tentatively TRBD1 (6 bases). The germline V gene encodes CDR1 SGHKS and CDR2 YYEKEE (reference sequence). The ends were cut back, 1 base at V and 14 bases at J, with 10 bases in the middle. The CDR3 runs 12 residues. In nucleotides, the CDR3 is TGTGCCAGCAGCTTGAGCCAGGGGTCCCTCCACTTT. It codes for CASSLSQGSLHF. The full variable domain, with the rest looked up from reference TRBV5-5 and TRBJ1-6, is DAGVTQSPTHLIKTRGQQVTLRCSPISGHKSVSWYQQVLGQGPQFIFQYYEKEERGRGNFPDRFSARQFPNYSSELNVNALLLGDSALYLCASSLSQGSLHFGNGTRLTVT.

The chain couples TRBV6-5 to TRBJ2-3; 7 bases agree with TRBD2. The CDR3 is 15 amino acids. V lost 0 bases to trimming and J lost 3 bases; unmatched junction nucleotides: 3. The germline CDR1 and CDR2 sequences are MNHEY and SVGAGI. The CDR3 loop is CASSYSNGRTDTQYF. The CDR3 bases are TGTGCCAGCAGTTACTCGAACGGGAGGACAGATACGCAGTATTTT.

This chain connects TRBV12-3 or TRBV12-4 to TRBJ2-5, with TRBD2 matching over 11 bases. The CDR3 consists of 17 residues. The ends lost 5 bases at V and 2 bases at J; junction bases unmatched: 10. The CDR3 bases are TGTGCCAGCAGTACCCTACCGGGACTAGCGGTTCAAGAGACCCAGTACTTC. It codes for CASSTLPGLAVQETQYF.

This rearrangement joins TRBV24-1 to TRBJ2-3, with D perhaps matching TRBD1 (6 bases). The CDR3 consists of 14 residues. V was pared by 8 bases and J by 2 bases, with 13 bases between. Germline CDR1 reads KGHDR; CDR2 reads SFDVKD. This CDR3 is CATTPGHSTDTQYF. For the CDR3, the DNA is TGTGCCACCACCCCGGGACATTCCACAGATACGCAGTATTTT.